A single sample is the source of the 27 T cell receptor beta chains below, sequenced in a study of T cells in Graves' hyperthyroidism and ophthalmopathy. RNA transcripts yielded amplified TCR beta CDR3 regions. First-round RT-PCR of the TCR CDR3 relied on the HTBI primer set. MiXCR was run by TCRdb on the multiplex PCR reads, yielding one entry per CDR3 protein. In the table there are 200,000 to 250,000 distinct CDR3 sequences, approximately 24% of which are singletons. Sequencing used blood. These receptors came from a woman between 35 and 50 years old with Graves' ophthalmopathy.

The DNA of the CDR3 is TGTGCCAGCAGCAGCATGGCCTCCTACGAGCAGTACTTC. This translates into CASSSMASYEQYF. V usage is TRBV6-1 and J usage is TRBJ2-7; D is unclear. The CDR3 extends over 13 amino acids. Trimming stripped 6 bases from V and 0 bases from J, with 9 bases between. Germline lookup yields CDR1 MNHNS and CDR2 SASEGT.

In this sample, this clonotype turned up a few times. The chain is built from TRBV10-2 and TRBJ1-6, with no clear D. V was cut by 5 bases and J by 7 bases, with 6 bases left in between. The CDR3 has 12 residues. Germline V gene sequence: CDR1 WSHSY, CDR2 SAAADI. CDR3 DNA sequence: TGCGCCAGCAGTTCGGGGAATTCACCCCTCCACTTT. Translating gives CASSSGNSPLHF.

At least ten counts were recorded for this clonotype. The rearrangement links TRBV5-1 to TRBJ2-7; the D gene is possibly TRBD1 (5 bases). Trimming took off 1 base at V and 0 bases at J, with 11 bases between the two ends. This CDR3 has 15 residues. Germline CDR1 reads SGHRS; CDR2 reads YFSETQ. CDR3 loop: CASSLQRGYSYEQYF. CDR3 DNA sequence: TGCGCCAGCAGCTTGCAAAGGGGCTACTCCTACGAGCAGTACTTC.

The table lists this clonotype with many counts. The chain uses TRBV12-3 or TRBV12-4 and TRBJ2-7; TRBD1 might be the D (7 bases). V dropped 3 bases and J dropped 3 bases, with 12 bases sitting between them. The length of the CDR3 is 14 residues. Written as DNA, the CDR3 is TGTGCCAGCAGTTTGGAGGGGGCGATCTACGAGCAGTACTTC. As protein: CASSLEGAIYEQYF.

This clonotype was seen ten or more times. The J gene is TRBJ1-3, the V gene TRBV30; D not resolved. CDR1 GTSNPN and CDR2 SVGIG come from the germline V gene (reference sequence). This CDR3 region has 15 residues. V lost 4 bases and J 0 bases, leaving 13 bases between the germline ends. CDR3 nucleotides: TGTGCCTGGACTAAAACAGCGTTCTCTGGAAACACCATATATTTT. Protein: CAWTKTAFSGNTIYF.

Ten or more counts support this clonotype. The chain combines TRBV24-1 with TRBJ2-2; D is undetermined. The germline V and J ends were trimmed by 0 bases and 4 bases, with 14 bases remaining between them. The CDR3 sequence is 17 residues long. Germline V gives CDR1 KGHDR, CDR2 SFDVKD. CDR3 nucleotide sequence: TGTGCCACCAGTGATTTGCCGGGCCGAGGAGTCACCGGGGAGCTGTTTTTT. Translation: CATSDLPGRGVTGELFF.

At least ten counts were recorded for this clonotype. This chain uses TRBV6-1 with TRBJ2-5, with D tentatively TRBD2 (5 bases). Trimming took 6 bases from V and 3 from J, leaving 8 bases between them. Germline lookup yields CDR1 MNHNS and CDR2 SASEGT. The CDR3 runs to 12 residues. The CDR3: CASRDFKETQYF. As DNA, the CDR3 is TGTGCCAGCAGGGACTTTAAAGAGACCCAGTACTTC.

This clonotype showed up many times. This sequence joins TRBV28 and TRBJ1-3, with D perhaps matching TRBD1 (6 bases). V shed 2 bases and J shed 9 bases, with 8 bases lying between them. CDR1 MDHEN and CDR2 SYDVKM come from the germline V gene. The CDR3 length is 12 residues. The chain's CDR3 is CASSLGGGTIYF. The CDR3 DNA sequence: TGTGCCAGCAGTTTAGGAGGGGGCACCATATATTTT.

This clonotype was seen only a few times. The chain uses TRBV30 and TRBJ2-7, with D unresolved. The CDR3 runs to 12 residues. CDR1 GTSNPN and CDR2 SVGIG come from the germline V gene (reference sequence). The V and J ends lost 0 bases and 6 bases respectively, with 9 bases between them. CDR3: CAWSVPFGEQYF. CDR3 in DNA: TGTGCCTGGAGTGTACCTTTCGGCGAGCAGTACTTC.

This clonotype was picked up many times. V usage is TRBV6-5 and J usage is TRBJ1-1; D unclear. Deletions cut 2 bases from V and 10 bases from J, with 17 bases between. Germline-derived CDR1 and CDR2 are MNHEY and SVGAGI. This CDR3 is 14 amino acids long. For the CDR3, the DNA is TGTGCCAGCAGTTACGAAACCCCCCTGGAGCGAGCTTTCTTT. As protein: CASSYETPLERAFF.

This clonotype showed up many times. The chain employs TRBV5-1 and TRBJ2-2; tentative D call: TRBD1 (5 bases). This CDR3 region has 15 residues. Germline V gene lookup returns CDR1 SGHRS and CDR2 YFSETQ. Trimming removed 4 bases from V and 4 bases from J, with 14 bases in between. The CDR3 sequence: CASSPQQGATGELFF. The DNA for the CDR3 is TGCGCCAGCAGCCCCCAGCAGGGCGCCACCGGGGAGCTGTTTTTT.

The chain couples TRBV30 to TRBJ1-1, with 7 bases fitting TRBD1. The CDR3 is 14 amino acids. Germline loops: CDR1 GTSNPN, CDR2 SVGIG (reference sequence). V lost 0 bases and J lost 5; bases outside the gene matches: 6. The CDR3 loop is CAWSVKGARTEAFF. The CDR3 DNA is TGTGCCTGGAGTGTCAAGGGGGCTCGTACTGAAGCTTTCTTT.

This clonotype was detected many times. The chain couples TRBV12-3 or TRBV12-4 to TRBJ2-4, with D maybe TRBD2 (5 bases). This CDR3 has 13 amino acids. V lost 6 bases and J lost 9, with 15 bases in between. CDR3 residues: CASSPTGIVIQYF. The CDR3 DNA reads TGTGCCAGCAGCCCGACCGGGATAGTCATTCAGTACTTC.

This clonotype was counted ten times or more. The rearrangement uses TRBV24-1 and TRBJ1-5; D remains ambiguous. V dropped 2 bases and J dropped 3 bases, with 13 bases sitting between them. The CDR3 sequence is 16 residues long. Germline V gene data show CDR1 as KGHDR and CDR2 as SFDVKD. CDR3 coding DNA: TGTGCCACCAGTGATTCGATGGCATACGCCAATCAGCCCCAGCATTTT. Residues: CATSDSMAYANQPQHF.

This clonotype was observed many times. CDR3 residues: CASSSYLGQGEKETQYF. The DNA of the CDR3 is TGTGCCAGCAGTTCATACCTGGGACAGGGGGAAAAAGAGACCCAGTACTTC. The chain combines TRBV28 with TRBJ2-5; 11 positions agree with TRBD1. V shed 4 bases, J shed 3 bases, and the junction held 10 bases outside the gene matches. Germline CDR1 reads MDHEN; CDR2 reads SYDVKM. CDR3 size: 17 residues.

The chain carries TRBV11-2 and TRBJ2-5; D not certain. V lost 7 bases, J lost 1 base, and 13 bases lay in between. The length of the CDR3 is 14 residues. Germline assignment: CDR1 SGHAT and CDR2 FQNNGV. In nucleotides, the CDR3 is TGTGCCAGCACCCAAGGATATTTCCAAGAGACCCAGTACTTC. Protein product: CASTQGYFQETQYF.

This clonotype has at least ten counts. The chain joins TRBV27 to TRBJ2-7, with 7 positions matching TRBD2. Germline trimming cut 5 bases from V and 0 bases from J; bases unmatched to any gene: 4. The CDR3 extends over 14 amino acids. Germline CDR1 reads MNHEY; CDR2 reads SMNVEV (reference sequence). CDR3 DNA sequence: TGTGCCAGCAGTCGAAGCGGGGACTCCTACGAGCAGTACTTC. Protein product: CASSRSGDSYEQYF.

This clonotype occurred many times. The gene calls are TRBV20-1 and TRBJ2-5, with 8 bases aligning to TRBD2. Germline V lookup: CDR1 DFQATT, CDR2 SNEGSKA (reference sequence). With V trimmed by 1 base and J by 4 bases, 5 bases remained unmatched. The CDR3 length is 14 residues. This chain's CDR3 is CSARGASGRETQYF. The CDR3, as DNA: TGCAGTGCTAGAGGGGCTAGCGGGCGAGAGACCCAGTACTTC.

This clonotype was recorded many times. The genes are TRBV28 and TRBJ2-7, with D possibly being TRBD2 (6 bases). This CDR3 contains 16 residues. Germline CDR1 MDHEN, CDR2 SYDVKM. V lost 6 bases, J lost 3 bases, and 21 bases lay in between. The CDR3 DNA is TGTGCCAGCAGCCCTTCCACGACTAGGGCCTACTACGAGCAGTACTTC. Encoded protein: CASSPSTTRAYYEQYF.

This clonotype came up many times. The chain links TRBV20-1 to TRBJ2-4; 15 positions match TRBD2. The length of the CDR3 is 15 residues. V lost 6 bases and J lost 6; bases outside the gene matches: 6. From germline, CDR1 is DFQATT and CDR2 SNEGSKA (reference sequence). This CDR3 is CSALGLAGGINIQYF. The CDR3 DNA sequence: TGCAGTGCCCTCGGACTAGCGGGAGGGATAAACATTCAGTACTTC.

Many counts were recorded for this clonotype. J is TRBJ1-5 and V is TRBV7-8; D remains unclear. CDR1 is SGHVS and CDR2 is FQNEAQ in the germline V gene. Trimming pared 0 bases from V and 7 bases from J, leaving 10 bases between. The CDR3 consists of 14 residues. The CDR3 reads CASSLAPGQQPQHF. The CDR3 coding sequence is TGTGCCAGCAGCTTAGCCCCCGGGCAGCAGCCCCAGCATTTT.

This clonotype was found a few times. V is TRBV4-1 and J is TRBJ2-7; D gene unclear. The CDR3 sequence is 16 residues long. CDR1 is MGHRA and CDR2 is YSYEKL in the germline V gene. The V gene lost 1 base and the J gene lost 0 bases, with 13 bases spanning the gap. CDR3 region: CASSQGEGRASYEQYF. The CDR3 DNA is TGCGCCAGCAGCCAAGGTGAAGGGCGAGCCTCCTACGAGCAGTACTTC.

This clonotype was counted at least ten times. The rearrangement links TRBV28 to TRBJ2-7, with unresolved D. V lost 5 bases and J lost 2, with 13 bases in between. The CDR3 runs to 14 residues. Germline CDR1 is MDHEN and CDR2 is SYDVKM. The CDR3: CASSPPGGAYEQYF. CDR3 sequence (DNA): TGTGCCAGCAGTCCACCAGGTGGGGCCTACGAGCAGTACTTC.

The table lists this clonotype with many counts. The chain carries TRBV20-1 and TRBJ1-2; D unresolved. The ends were cut back, 0 bases at V and 8 bases at J, with 10 bases in the middle. The CDR3 runs 12 residues. Germline CDR1 DFQATT, CDR2 SNEGSKA (reference sequence). The CDR3 bases are TGCAGTGCTAGAGATCCCCCCTCCGGCTACACCTTC. Its protein product is CSARDPPSGYTF.

This clonotype has a count of ten or more. This CDR3 is CASCLSNTGELFF. CDR3 nucleotide sequence: TGTGCCAGCTGCCTGTCGAACACCGGGGAGCTGTTTTTT. The V and J genes are TRBV7-9 and TRBJ2-2, with unresolved D. CDR3 length equals 13 residues. V lost 8 bases, J lost 0 bases, and 7 bases lay in between. Germline-derived CDR1 and CDR2 are SEHNR and FQNEAQ (reference sequence).

This clonotype was observed many times. V is TRBV19 and J is TRBJ1-1, with D maybe TRBD1 (5 bases). Trimming pared 6 bases from V and 0 bases from J, leaving 14 bases between. CDR1 LNHDA and CDR2 SQIVND come from the germline V gene (reference sequence). This CDR3 is built from 15 residues. As DNA, the CDR3 is TGTGCCAGTAGGAGGGACGGAGGAATGAACACTGAAGCTTTCTTT. As protein: CASRRDGGMNTEAFF.

This clonotype appeared a single time. This sequence joins TRBV28 and TRBJ2-7, with 8 bases lining up with TRBD1. With 6 bases clipped from V and 9 bases from J, the junction kept 16 bases outside the gene matches. This CDR3 region has 15 residues. CDR1 and CDR2 from the germline V gene are MDHEN and SYDVKM. The CDR3 coding sequence is TGTGCCAGCAGACTAATTCAGGGGGCACAGGGAGGGCAGTACTTC. Translated, it gives CASRLIQGAQGGQYF. Combining the CDR3 with reference TRBV28 and TRBJ2-7 gives the whole variable domain DVKVTQSSRYLVKRTGEKVFLECVQDMDHENMFWYRQDPGLGLRLIYFSYDVKMKEKGDIPEGYSVSREKKERFSLILESASTNQTSMYLCASRLIQGAQGGQYFGPGTRLTVT.